These T cell receptor beta chains were read from a single sample in a study of blood T cell repertoires in COVID-19. TCRdb's copy holds only in-frame clones and misses some; the assay was immunoSEQ multiplex PCR. The sample lists roughly 280,000 clones; over 75% were seen once. Material for sequencing was peripheral blood. The receptors shown here come from a woman between 70 and 85 years old with acute or convalescent COVID-19. Each CDR3 is given without its conserved first and last residue. The order of the fields is J gene, clone size, V gene, D gene, CDR3 protein. A D gene is named only where the DNA matches it firmly. Not every row has a clone size; where given, it reads once, few, many or a size class.

TRBJ2-1,NA,TRBV3-1/TRBV3-2,NA,ASSPVEGLAEQF
TRBJ2-3,few,TRBV20-1,NA,SASVADTQY
TRBJ1-3,NA,TRBV19,TRBD1,ASRSVGTGVSGNTIY
TRBJ1-1,NA,TRBV30,NA,AWWLRGTEAF
TRBJ1-5,NA,TRBV2,NA,ASSTQGSNQPQH
TRBJ1-1,NA,TRBV18,TRBD1,ASSPPGQGKNEAF
TRBJ2-3,NA,TRBV7-9,NA,ASSGGDTQY
TRBJ2-1,NA,TRBV3-1/TRBV3-2,NA,ASSHRLGIDEQF
TRBJ1-1,NA,TRBV19,TRBD1,ASAGQGGNGF
TRBJ2-5,NA,TRBV2,NA,ASSTGLGETQY
TRBJ2-7,NA,TRBV11-2,NA,ASSDLGGVVSYEQY
TRBJ2-3,NA,TRBV5-5,NA,ASSLNSDTQY
TRBJ2-3,NA,TRBV14,TRBD2,ATQRTSGGAQY
TRBJ1-1,NA,TRBV5-1,NA,ASSLAGGMNTEAF
TRBJ2-7,few,TRBV10-1,NA,ASSEGNSYEQY
TRBJ2-2,NA,TRBV6-2/TRBV6-3,NA,ASSYLRRTGELF
TRBJ2-3,once,TRBV7-2,TRBD2,ASSRGLAGKADTQY
TRBJ2-7,NA,TRBV2,NA,AITDRQY
TRBJ2-1,NA,TRBV6-5,NA,ASIPDQGRKGEQF
TRBJ2-2,NA,TRBV20-1,NA,SMYGTGELF
TRBJ2-5,NA,TRBV10-2,TRBD2,ASSDPWTSGGGTQY
TRBJ2-3,NA,TRBV4-1,NA,ASSQVPQKMAGARTDTQY
TRBJ2-1,NA,TRBV10-2,NA,ASSESFNEQF
TRBJ2-3,NA,TRBV5-4,NA,ASSLWLGGTDTQY
TRBJ1-2,NA,TRBV6-1,NA,ASSYAGREYGYT
TRBJ2-7,NA,TRBV9,NA,ASSPDTQPYEQY
TRBJ2-5,NA,TRBV6-5,NA,ASRRPTSGETQY
TRBJ2-1,NA,TRBV6-5,NA,ASSPRVGNEQF
TRBJ2-3,NA,TRBV18,NA,ASSPPIQGPDTQY
TRBJ1-6,NA,TRBV6-5,NA,ASAQGSSYNSPLH